These T cell receptor beta chains were read from a single sample in a study of Ad26.COV2.S vaccination and SARS-CoV-2 variants. Some clones are missing from TCRdb's copy, which holds only in-frame ones; the method was immunoSEQ multiplex PCR. Of 350,000 to 500,000 clones in the sample, 90% were seen once. Sample: peripheral blood, taken in a trial of Ad26.COV2.S vaccine versus placebo. These receptors were obtained from a person aged 18-65 years who received the Ad26.COV2.S COVID-19 vaccine or a placebo. CDR3s include the opening cysteine and the closing phenylalanine or tryptophan. A D gene is named only where the DNA matches it firmly. Rows may omit the clone size; those that give it use once, few, many or a size class.

clone size,D gene,V gene,J gene,CDR3 DNA,CDR3 protein
once,NA,TRBV6-2/TRBV6-3,TRBJ2-2,TGTGCCAGCAGTTACATGGTTACCGGGGAGCTGTTTTTT,CASSYMVTGELFF
NA,TRBD1,TRBV27,TRBJ2-7,TGTGCCAGCAGTTCCGGGACAGGGGGAGGCGAGCAGTACTTC,CASSSGTGGGEQYF
NA,NA,TRBV7-9,TRBJ2-1,TGTGCCAGCAGCTCCTTGGGGGGCAATGAGCAGTTCTTC,CASSSLGGNEQFF
NA,NA,TRBV4-2,TRBJ1-5,TGTGCCAGCAGCCCCGGACAGAGCAATCAGCCCCAGCATTTT,CASSPGQSNQPQHF
NA,NA,TRBV30,TRBJ2-3,TGTGCCTGGAGTGTACAGGCAGATACGCAGTATTTT,CAWSVQADTQYF
NA,NA,TRBV29-1,TRBJ2-1,TGCAGTGCCCCACTAGTCAGCTCCTACAATGAGCAGTTCTTC,CSAPLVSSYNEQFF
once,TRBD1,TRBV11-2,TRBJ1-1,TGTGCCAGCAGCTTAGACGAGGACCGGGACAGGGGAACGATGAACACTGAAGCTTTCTTT,CASSLDEDRDRGTMNTEAFF
NA,TRBD1,TRBV24-1,TRBJ1-5,TGTGCCACCAGTAAAAGCGGACAGGGAAATCAGCCCCAGCATTTT,CATSKSGQGNQPQHF
NA,TRBD2,TRBV4-1,TRBJ2-7,TGCGCCAGCAGCCCCCTAGCGGGACTCTACGAGCAGTACTTC,CASSPLAGLYEQYF
NA,TRBD1,TRBV3-1/TRBV3-2,TRBJ2-3,TGTGCCAGCAGCCGGGGACAGGGCCCCACAGATACGCAGTATTTT,CASSRGQGPTDTQYF